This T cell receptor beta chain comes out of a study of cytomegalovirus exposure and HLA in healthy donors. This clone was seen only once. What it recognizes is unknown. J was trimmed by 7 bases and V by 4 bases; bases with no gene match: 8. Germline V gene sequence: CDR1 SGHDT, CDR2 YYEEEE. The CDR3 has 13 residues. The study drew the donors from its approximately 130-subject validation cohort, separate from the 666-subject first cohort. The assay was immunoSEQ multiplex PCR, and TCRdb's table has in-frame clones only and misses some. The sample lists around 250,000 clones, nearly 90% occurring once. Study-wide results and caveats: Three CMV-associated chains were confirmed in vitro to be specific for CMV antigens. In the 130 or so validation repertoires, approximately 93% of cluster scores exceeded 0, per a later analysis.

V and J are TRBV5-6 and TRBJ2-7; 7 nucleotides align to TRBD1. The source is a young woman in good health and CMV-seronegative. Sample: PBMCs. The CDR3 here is CASSLGQRIEQYF. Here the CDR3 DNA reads TGTGCCAGCAGCCTGGGACAGCGCATTGAGCAGTACTTC.